One and the same sample provided the 29 T cell receptor beta chains below, sequenced in a study of blood T cell repertoires in COVID-19. Clones were sequenced by immunoSEQ multiplex PCR, and TCRdb holds only the in-frame ones, with some missing. The table lists 300,000 to 400,000 clones, over 75% of them singletons, with about 2.3% in the top ten. The sample comprised peripheral blood. Source of these receptors: a woman aged 55-69 years with COVID-19, enrolled during active disease.

The chain combines TRBV7-8 with TRBJ1-1, with a possible D match to TRBD1 (5 bases). In germline, CDR1 is SGHVS, CDR2 FQNEAQ. The CDR3 sequence is 15 residues long. V was shortened by 8 bases and J by 1 base, with 17 bases between the two germline ends. CDR3 protein: CASAPRVPRNTEAFF. DNA of the CDR3: TGTGCCAGCGCACCCAGGGTACCCCGGAACACTGAAGCTTTCTTT.

This chain connects TRBV18 to TRBJ1-1, with 7 bases matching TRBD1. The CDR3 runs to 14 residues. The V gene's germline CDR1 is KGHSH and CDR2 LQKENI. V was pared by 4 bases and J by 3 bases, with 5 bases of the junction left unmatched. Here the CDR3 reads CASSRRTGDTEAFF. The CDR3 nucleotides are TGTGCCAGCTCACGCCGAACAGGGGACACTGAAGCTTTCTTT.

This chain uses TRBV5-8 with TRBJ2-3; D gene ambiguous. The V gene lost 2 bases and the J gene lost 5 bases, with 21 bases spanning the gap. Per germline, CDR1 SGHTS and CDR2 YDEGEE. The CDR3 extends over 17 amino acids. CDR3 in amino acids: CASSFPRPTLGGDTQYF. The CDR3 coding sequence is TGTGCCAGCAGCTTCCCCAGGCCTACGTTAGGTGGAGATACGCAGTATTTT.

The chain is built from TRBV5-1 and TRBJ1-4, with TRBD1 matching 7 bases. CDR3 size: 16 residues. CDR1 is SGHRS, CDR2 YFSETQ, per germline. V dropped 3 bases and J dropped 7; count of bases not matched to a gene: 12. CDR3 DNA sequence: TGCGCCAGCAGCTCGAATCTCGGGACAGTAGGTGAAAAACTGTTTTTT. This translates into CASSSNLGTVGEKLFF.

The rearrangement joins TRBV28 to TRBJ1-1; the D gene is possibly TRBD1 (6 bases). The V gene lost 5 bases and the J gene lost 8 bases, with 9 bases spanning the gap. Germline loops: CDR1 MDHEN, CDR2 SYDVKM. The CDR3 has 11 residues. The CDR3 protein is CASSGQPEAFF. The CDR3 region has the DNA TGTGCCAGCAGTGGACAGCCAGAAGCTTTCTTT.

V gene TRBV30 combines with J gene TRBJ2-2; 10 bases fit TRBD2. From germline, CDR1 is GTSNPN and CDR2 SVGIG (reference sequence). The CDR3 contains 21 residues. V dropped 0 bases and J dropped 0; count of bases not matched to a gene: 16. CDR3 nucleotide sequence: TGTGCCTGGAGTGTACAAGCGAGGAAAGTAGCGGGGGGTTCGAACACCGGGGAGCTGTTTTTT. Residues: CAWSVQARKVAGGSNTGELFF.

The rearrangement uses TRBV13 and TRBJ1-6; 9 positions match TRBD1. Germline CDR1 and CDR2: PRHDT and FYEKMQ (reference sequence). The V segment lost 0 bases and the J segment 9 bases; nucleotides outside the gene matches: 0. This CDR3 has 14 residues. This CDR3 reads CASSLGTGGSPLHF. Written as DNA, the CDR3 is TGTGCCAGCAGCTTAGGGACAGGGGGTTCACCCCTCCACTTT.

This clone was picked up a small number of times. The rearrangement joins TRBV15 to TRBJ2-5; D may be TRBD2 (6 bases). Germline CDR1 LNHNV, CDR2 YYDKDF (reference sequence). This CDR3 spans 15 amino acids. The V and J ends lost 4 bases and 5 bases respectively, with 17 bases between them. As DNA, the CDR3 is TGTGCCACCAGCAAGAAAGGGTTCGGAGGGGAGACCCAGTACTTC. Translation gives CATSKKGFGGETQYF.

This chain links TRBV29-1 with TRBJ2-1; the D gene is possibly TRBD1 (6 bases). Trimming took 6 bases from V and 3 from J, leaving 12 bases between them. CDR3 size: 13 residues. CDR1 is SQVTM and CDR2 is ANQGSEA in the germline V gene. CDR3 loop: CSVITTGYNEQFF. The CDR3 DNA reads TGCAGCGTAATAACGACAGGCTACAATGAGCAGTTCTTC.

V is TRBV7-2 and J is TRBJ2-1, with D possibly matching TRBD1 (5 bases). The CDR3 totals 14 residues. Trimming removed 5 bases from V and 8 bases from J, with 16 bases in between. Germline V lookup: CDR1 SGHTA, CDR2 FQGNSA. In DNA, the CDR3 is TGTGCCAGCAGCCCATCCAGGGATTCCCATGAGCAGTTCTTC. Amino acids: CASSPSRDSHEQFF.

The genes are TRBV5-4 and TRBJ2-2, with TRBD1 matching 10 bases. CDR3 length equals 13 residues. Germline V gene data show CDR1 as SGHNT and CDR2 as YYREEE (reference sequence). With 5 bases clipped from V and 7 bases from J, the junction kept 2 bases outside the gene matches. The CDR3 nucleotides are TGTGCCAGCAGGGGACAGGGGAACGGGGAGCTGTTTTTT. Protein sequence: CASRGQGNGELFF.

The rearrangement joins TRBV5-4 to TRBJ1-2; D is unclear. CDR3 size: 14 residues. V shed 0 bases and J shed 6 bases, with 12 bases lying between them. Germline V lookup: CDR1 SGHNT, CDR2 YYREEE (reference sequence). The CDR3 DNA is TGTGCCAGCAGCTTGGTTAAGGCGGGGAATGGCTACACCTTC. It yields the protein CASSLVKAGNGYTF.

The V call is TRBV7-3, the J call TRBJ1-1; TRBD1 agrees at 11 bases. CDR1 SGHTA and CDR2 FQGTGA come from the germline V gene. There are 15 residues in the CDR3. V shed 2 bases, J shed 6 bases, and the junction held 5 bases outside the gene matches. CDR3 amino acids: CASSLLGQGVAEAFF. The CDR3 coding sequence is TGTGCCAGCAGCTTATTGGGACAGGGGGTCGCTGAAGCTTTCTTT.

V and J are TRBV29-1 and TRBJ2-1; 10 positions match TRBD2. Germline loops: CDR1 SQVTM, CDR2 ANQGSEA. J was trimmed by 7 bases and V by 7 bases; bases with no gene match: 10. The CDR3 has 14 amino acids. The CDR3 sequence is CSAQSGGAYNEQFF. DNA for the CDR3: TGCAGCGCTCAAAGCGGGGGGGCTTATAATGAGCAGTTCTTC.

The genes are TRBV5-8 and TRBJ1-2; 8 bases agree with TRBD1. The CDR3 totals 15 residues. CDR1 and CDR2 from the germline V gene are SGHTS and YDEGEE. The trim removed 4 bases at V and 3 bases at J, leaving 8 bases unmatched. The CDR3 loop is CASSKRTGFDYGYTF. Written as DNA, the CDR3 is TGTGCCAGCAGCAAACGGACAGGGTTTGACTATGGCTACACCTTC.

J is TRBJ1-2 and V is TRBV15, with D perhaps TRBD1 (5 bases). The CDR3 is 15 residues long. Trimming cost V 0 bases and J 4 bases, with 12 bases left between them. Germline loops: CDR1 LNHNV, CDR2 YYDKDF (reference sequence). The CDR3 spells CATSRDFGGLYGYTF. The CDR3 DNA reads as TGTGCCACCAGCAGAGATTTTGGGGGACTCTATGGCTACACCTTC.

The V call is TRBV19, the J call TRBJ2-5; maybe TRBD2 (6 bases). The V gene lost 2 bases and the J gene lost 2 bases, with 12 bases spanning the gap. CDR1 is LNHDA and CDR2 is SQIVND in the germline V gene (reference sequence). The CDR3 loop spans 15 amino acids. The DNA for the CDR3 is TGTGCCAGTAGTATATCGGGCGGGGCTCAAGAGACCCAGTACTTC. Translated, it gives CASSISGGAQETQYF.

The chain is built from TRBV24-1 and TRBJ2-5, with D perhaps matching TRBD1 (5 bases). V lost 5 bases and J 3 bases, leaving 12 bases between the germline ends. The CDR3 runs to 14 residues. Looked up from germline, CDR1 is KGHDR and CDR2 is SFDVKD. In nucleotides, the CDR3 is TGTGCCACCAGTGGTGCCCAGGGAAAAGAGACCCAGTACTTC. Its protein product is CATSGAQGKETQYF.

V and J are TRBV7-2 and TRBJ2-7; 9 nucleotides agree with TRBD2. The V gene's germline CDR1 is SGHTA and CDR2 FQGNSA. With V trimmed by 8 bases and J by 7 bases, 9 bases remained unmatched. The CDR3 is 13 residues long. DNA for the CDR3: TGTGCCAGCCGAAGGACTAGCGTCTGGGAGCAGTACTTC. Translating it yields CASRRTSVWEQYF.

The J gene is TRBJ1-6, the V gene TRBV20-1; D possibly corresponds to TRBD1 (5 bases). Between the trimmed V and J ends, which lost 7 bases and 6 bases, there was a span of 7 bases. CDR3 length: 11 amino acids. Per the germline V gene, CDR1 is DFQATT and CDR2 is SNEGSKA (reference sequence). CDR3 residues: CSVDSNSPLHF. In nucleotides, the CDR3 is TGCAGTGTCGACAGTAATTCACCCCTCCACTTT.

This clone was detected many times. J is TRBJ1-2 and V is TRBV13; 7 bases are shared with TRBD1. The junction had 12 bases not matched to a gene; V was cut back by 4 bases and J by 4 bases. Germline values: CDR1 PRHDT, CDR2 FYEKMQ (reference sequence). The CDR3 length is 16 residues. The CDR3 loop reads CASSSEVGRGIYGYTF. CDR3 DNA sequence: TGTGCCAGCAGCTCAGAGGTGGGCAGGGGGATCTATGGCTACACCTTC.

V and J are TRBV7-9 and TRBJ2-7; D unclear. The CDR3 length is 15 residues. Germline V lookup: CDR1 SEHNR, CDR2 FQNEAQ (reference sequence). V dropped 3 bases and J dropped 0 bases, with 12 bases sitting between them. CDR3 loop: CASSLEFLSSYEQYF. The CDR3 DNA is TGTGCCAGCAGCTTGGAGTTTTTGAGCTCCTACGAGCAGTACTTC.

The CDR3 sequence: CASSQDWRGSIYEQYF. The CDR3 nucleotides are TGCGCCAGCAGCCAAGATTGGCGGGGGTCGATCTACGAGCAGTACTTC. The J gene is TRBJ2-7, the V gene TRBV4-1, with 7 positions matching TRBD2. CDR3 length equals 16 residues. CDR1 MGHRA and CDR2 YSYEKL come from the germline V gene. J gave up 3 bases and V 0 bases, and 8 bases lay outside the gene matches.

J is TRBJ1-2 and V is TRBV18; D possibly corresponds to TRBD1 (5 bases). Germline V gene lookup returns CDR1 KGHSH and CDR2 LQKENI. CDR3 length equals 13 residues. V gave up 2 bases and J gave up 8 bases, with 12 bases separating them. Here the CDR3 reads CASSPDGGVGYTF. The DNA of the CDR3 is TGTGCCAGCTCACCAGATGGAGGGGTCGGCTACACCTTC.

The chain has TRBV7-9 and TRBJ2-7, with TRBD1 matching 8 bases. The CDR3 totals 14 residues. Germline V CDR1 and CDR2: SEHNR, FQNEAQ (reference sequence). Trimming removed 8 bases from V and 0 bases from J; junction bases left unmatched: 6. This CDR3 is CASGWDRSSYEQYF. The DNA of the CDR3 is TGTGCCAGCGGATGGGACAGGAGCTCCTACGAGCAGTACTTC.

This chain uses TRBV3-1 (or the pseudogene TRBV3-2) with TRBJ2-3, with a tentative D call TRBD2 (6 bases). Trimming took 3 bases from V and 2 from J, leaving 12 bases between them. The CDR3 runs 15 residues. Germline CDR1 reads LGHDT; CDR2 reads YNNKEL (reference sequence). The CDR3 DNA follows: TGTGCCAGCAGCCAGGCGGGGTCCCACACAGATACGCAGTATTTT. Its protein product is CASSQAGSHTDTQYF.

The chain couples TRBV27 to TRBJ1-4, with a tentative D call TRBD1 (6 bases). This CDR3 has 14 residues. The V and J ends lost 6 bases and 7 bases respectively, with 15 bases between them. The germline gives CDR1 MNHEY, CDR2 SMNVEV (reference sequence). The CDR3 region has the DNA TGTGCCAGCAGCTCCGGGGCCAGGGGTGAAAAACTGTTTTTT. Protein: CASSSGARGEKLFF.

The chain carries TRBV4-1 and TRBJ1-2, with TRBD1 matching over 8 bases. There are 15 residues in the CDR3. Germline V gene lookup returns CDR1 MGHRA and CDR2 YSYEKL. V shed 1 base and J 6 bases; nucleotides not matched to a gene: 7. The CDR3 DNA follows: TGCGCCAGCAGCCAAGTAGTCGGACAGGGAAATGGCTACACCTTC. The encoded protein is CASSQVVGQGNGYTF.

The rearrangement links TRBV5-6 to TRBJ2-5, with 12 positions matching TRBD2. Germline trimming cut 4 bases from V and 0 bases from J; bases unmatched to any gene: 1. This CDR3 contains 15 residues. The germline gives CDR1 SGHDT, CDR2 YYEEEE. The CDR3 loop is CASSLAGGYQETQYF. CDR3 bases: TGTGCCAGCAGCCTAGCGGGGGGGTACCAAGAGACCCAGTACTTC. The complete variable domain, with remaining parts taken from reference TRBV5-6 and TRBJ2-5, reads DAGVTQSPTHLIKTRGQQVTLRCSPKSGHDTVSWYQQALGQGPQFIFQYYEEEERQRGNFPDRFSGHQFPNYSSELNVNALLLGDSALYLCASSLAGGYQETQYFGPGTRLLVL.